The 14 T cell receptor beta chains given below trace back to one sample, sequenced in a study of blood T cell repertoires in COVID-19. Some clones are missing from TCRdb's copy, which holds only in-frame ones; the method was immunoSEQ multiplex PCR. The sample comprises approximately 160,000 clones, around 82% of which are singletons, and 9.5% to 12% rests with the top ten. Sample: peripheral blood. Source of these receptors: a man in his sixties with active or convalescent COVID-19.

V is TRBV11-2 and J is TRBJ2-4; 14 bases line up with TRBD2. V shed 5 bases, J shed 0 bases, and the junction held 6 bases outside the gene matches. The CDR3 covers 18 residues. Germline V CDR1 and CDR2: SGHAT, FQNNGV. CDR3 loop: CASSPGTSGSVAKNIQYF. CDR3 DNA sequence: TGTGCCAGCAGCCCCGGGACTAGCGGGAGTGTAGCCAAAAACATTCAGTACTTC.

The chain has TRBV2 and TRBJ1-4; D remains unclear. Germline V gene data show CDR1 as SNHLY and CDR2 as FYNNEI. The CDR3 loop spans 14 amino acids. Trimming left V 3 bases short and J 5 bases short, with 10 bases between. The CDR3 coding sequence is TGTGCCAGCAGTGATAGCCACCCGAATGAAAAACTGTTTTTT. Translating it yields CASSDSHPNEKLFF. Combining the CDR3 with reference TRBV2 and TRBJ1-4 gives the whole variable domain EPEVTQTPSHQVTQMGQEVILRCVPISNHLYFYWYRQILGQKVEFLVSFYNNEISEKSEIFDDQFSVERPDGSNFTLKIRSTKLEDSAMYFCASSDSHPNEKLFFGSGTQLSVL.

The gene calls are TRBV11-2 and TRBJ2-1; 8 positions agree with TRBD2. The CDR3 spans 15 residues. V lost 3 bases to trimming and J lost 4 bases; unmatched junction nucleotides: 5. CDR1 and CDR2 from the germline V gene are SGHAT and FQNNGV. The chain's CDR3 is CASSFSGRSYNEQFF. Here the CDR3 DNA reads TGTGCCAGCAGCTTCAGCGGGAGATCGTACAATGAGCAGTTCTTC.

V usage is TRBV29-1 and J usage is TRBJ2-3, with D uncertain. Germline values: CDR1 SQVTM, CDR2 ANQGSEA. This CDR3 is built from 12 residues. V was shortened by 8 bases and J by 1 base, with 10 bases between the two germline ends. CDR3 DNA sequence: TGCAGCATCCGACGGGGCACAGATACGCAGTATTTT. Amino acid sequence: CSIRRGTDTQYF.

This clone is a singleton in its sample. The genes are TRBV5-5 and TRBJ2-3; D is perhaps TRBD2 (6 bases). The V end was cut by 0 bases, the J end by 7 bases, with 15 bases between. There are 15 residues in the CDR3. The V gene's germline CDR1 is SGHKS and CDR2 YYEKEE (reference sequence). CDR3 DNA sequence: TGTGCCAGCAGCTTGGCGGGGGACCTCCGAAATACGCAGTATTTT. Translated: CASSLAGDLRNTQYF.

Note on this clone: The limits of the CDR3 on the DNA are not certain, so only TCRdb's listed CDR3 is given. This chain links TRBV5-1 with TRBJ1-4. CDR1 and CDR2 from the germline V gene are SGHRS and YFSETQ. The CDR3 length equals 19 residues, ends included. The CDR3 sequence is CASSPWGGLGTRLMKNCFF.

The V gene is TRBV5-1, the J gene TRBJ1-1; D uncertain. Between the trimmed V and J ends, which lost 4 bases and 1 base, there was a span of 8 bases. The CDR3 contains 13 residues. Germline V gene data show CDR1 as SGHRS and CDR2 as YFSETQ. For the CDR3, the DNA is TGCGCCAGCAGCAACCGGGAGAACACTGAAGCTTTCTTT. This sequence encodes CASSNRENTEAFF.

This clone was seen a single time. The same CDR3 arises from other DNA sequences in this sample as well. The gene calls are TRBV18 and TRBJ1-5; 7 bases match TRBD1. This CDR3 has 14 residues. In germline, CDR1 is KGHSH, CDR2 LQKENI. Unmatched junction bases numbered 2, after V lost 4 bases and J lost 2 bases. CDR3 amino acids: CASSLGQGNQPQHF. CDR3 sequence (DNA): TGTGCCAGCTCACTTGGACAGGGCAATCAGCCCCAGCATTTT.

The V gene is TRBV2, the J gene TRBJ1-4; D is unclear. This CDR3 spans 16 amino acids. Trimming removed 1 base at V and 0 bases at J, with 9 bases between. The V gene's germline CDR1 is SNHLY and CDR2 FYNNEI. The CDR3 bases are TGTGCCAGCAGTGAAGGGGCCTCGGCAACTAATGAAAAACTGTTTTTT. Protein product: CASSEGASATNEKLFF.

The chain uses TRBV5-1 and TRBJ2-1; 10 bases match TRBD2. Germline CDR1 SGHRS, CDR2 YFSETQ. After removal of 1 base from V and 4 bases from J, the junction contained 8 bases not matched to a gene. CDR3 length equals 17 residues. In nucleotides, the CDR3 is TGCGCCAGCAGCTTGTCGTCCCTGACTAGCGGGTACAATGAGCAGTTCTTC. Its protein product is CASSLSSLTSGYNEQFF.

The rearrangement uses TRBV13 and TRBJ1-6, with D perhaps matching TRBD1 (6 bases). The germline V gene has CDR1 PRHDT and CDR2 FYEKMQ (reference sequence). CDR3 size: 15 residues. The ends were cut back, 5 bases at V and 10 bases at J, with 18 bases in the middle. Here the CDR3 reads CASSVTMSQGSPLHF. CDR3 coding DNA: TGTGCCAGCAGCGTGACAATGTCACAGGGATCACCCCTCCACTTT.

The gene calls are TRBV7-9 and TRBJ2-7, with D unresolved. The V end lost 6 bases, the J end lost 0 bases, and 9 bases lay between the germline ends. The V gene's germline CDR1 is SEHNR and CDR2 FQNEAQ (reference sequence). This CDR3 comprises 13 residues. CDR3 sequence: CASSRLSSYEQYF. The CDR3 nucleotides are TGTGCCAGCAGTCGGTTATCCTCCTACGAGCAGTACTTC.

This rearrangement joins TRBV3-1 (or the pseudogene TRBV3-2) to TRBJ1-2; 8 bases fit TRBD1. The CDR3 sequence is 15 residues long. J gave up 8 bases and V 2 bases, and 10 bases lay outside the gene matches. CDR1 and CDR2 (germline): LGHDT, YNNKEL (reference sequence). The CDR3 DNA sequence: TGTGCCAGCAGCCAATTGAGAACACAGGGGGGAGGCTACACCTTC. Protein product: CASSQLRTQGGGYTF.

V is TRBV11-2 and J is TRBJ1-5, with 9 bases aligning to TRBD1. Germline lookup yields CDR1 SGHAT and CDR2 FQNNGV. The CDR3 spans 14 residues. With V trimmed by 5 bases and J by 5 bases, 4 bases remained unmatched. The CDR3 loop reads CASSPQGAHQPQHF. The CDR3 region has the DNA TGTGCCAGCAGCCCACAGGGGGCCCATCAGCCCCAGCATTTT.